The 5 T cell receptor beta chains listed next were all sequenced from one sample in a study of spatial heterogeneity in lung cancer. Each CDR3 protein is one row after TCRdb ran MiXCR on the 5' RACE reads. This sample has 45,000 or so distinct CDR3 sequences, with over 9.5% found just once. Time point denoted: sample taken at primary tumor resection. Unsorted samples of tumor, nontumor lung or frozen PBMC had their whole RNA sequenced. The material was PBMCs, obtained at surgery. These receptors came from a female donor with early-stage non-small cell lung cancer.

The V gene is TRBV24-1, the J gene TRBJ2-3; D is unclear. V shed 4 bases and J shed 2 bases, with 9 bases lying between them. The CDR3 extends over 14 amino acids. Germline CDR1 reads KGHDR; CDR2 reads SFDVKD. CDR3 in amino acids: CATSDHGPTDTQYF. The CDR3 DNA sequence: TGTGCCACCAGTGACCACGGCCCCACAGATACGCAGTATTTT.

The V call is TRBV6-2 or TRBV6-3, the J call TRBJ1-2; D gene ambiguous. The V and J ends lost 8 bases and 5 bases respectively, with 21 bases between them. This CDR3 has 15 amino acids. Germline CDR1 MNHEY, CDR2 SVGEGT. The CDR3 region is CASRRPGPPSYGYTF. CDR3 bases: TGTGCCAGCCGGAGGCCCGGGCCCCCATCTTATGGCTACACCTTC.

There are many counts of this clonotype. The J gene is TRBJ2-6, the V gene TRBV24-1, with a weak D call TRBD1 (6 bases). The CDR3 runs to 17 residues. Germline CDR1 and CDR2: KGHDR and SFDVKD. Trimming left V 3 bases short and J 0 bases short, with 11 bases between. The CDR3 protein is CATSDVDRISGANVLTF. The CDR3, as DNA: TGTGCCACCAGTGATGTAGACAGGATCTCTGGGGCCAACGTCCTGACTTTC.

The chain links TRBV12-3 or TRBV12-4 to TRBJ1-6; D is perhaps TRBD1 (5 bases). Deletions cut 2 bases from V and 7 bases from J, with 15 bases between. The CDR3 is 16 amino acids. The CDR3 sequence: CASSLFGGGKNSPLHF. The CDR3 nucleotides read TGTGCCAGCAGTTTATTTGGGGGAGGAAAAAATTCACCCCTCCACTTT.

There are many counts of this clonotype. The V call is TRBV12-3 or TRBV12-4, the J call TRBJ1-4; D is uncertain. The V and J ends lost 5 bases and 11 bases respectively, with 15 bases between them. The CDR3 consists of 13 residues. CDR3 sequence reads: CASSRTDVDKLFF. DNA of the CDR3: TGTGCCAGCAGTCGCACAGACGTGGATAAACTGTTTTTT.